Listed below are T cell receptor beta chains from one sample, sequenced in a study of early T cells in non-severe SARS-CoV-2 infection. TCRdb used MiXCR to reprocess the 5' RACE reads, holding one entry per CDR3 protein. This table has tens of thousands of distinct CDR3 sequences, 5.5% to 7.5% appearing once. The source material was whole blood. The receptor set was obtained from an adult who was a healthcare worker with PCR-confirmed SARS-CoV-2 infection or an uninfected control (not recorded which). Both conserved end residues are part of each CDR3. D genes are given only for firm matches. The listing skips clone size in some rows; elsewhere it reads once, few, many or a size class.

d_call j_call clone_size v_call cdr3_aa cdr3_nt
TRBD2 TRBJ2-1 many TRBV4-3 CASSQGSGDEQFF TGCGCCAGCAGCCAAGGTAGCGGGGATGAGCAGTTCTTC
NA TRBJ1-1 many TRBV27 CASSSLASGDTEAFF TGTGCCAGCAGTTCCCTCGCCTCAGGGGACACTGAAGCTTTCTTT
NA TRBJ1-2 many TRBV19 CASSTQGMRGYTF TGTGCCAGTAGTACCCAGGGGATGCGTGGCTACACCTTC
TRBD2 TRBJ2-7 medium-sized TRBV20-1 CSARDEGGPDYEQYF TGCAGTGCTAGAGATGAGGGAGGGCCGGACTACGAGCAGTACTTC
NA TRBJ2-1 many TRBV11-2 CASTVRANEQFF TGTGCCAGCACCGTACGGGCGAATGAGCAGTTCTTC
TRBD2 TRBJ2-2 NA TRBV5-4 CASSLTSGKLGELFF TGTGCCAGCAGCCTGACTAGCGGGAAGCTCGGGGAGCTGTTTTTT
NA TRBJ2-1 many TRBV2 CASTPGRGNEQFF TGTGCCAGCACGCCGGGGCGAGGTAATGAGCAGTTCTTC
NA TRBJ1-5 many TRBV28 CASSLLSGPYQPQHF TGTGCCAGCAGTTTACTGTCCGGACCCTATCAGCCCCAGCATTTT
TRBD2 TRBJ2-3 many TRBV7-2 CASSLAIAGDTDTQYF TGTGCCAGCAGCTTAGCAATAGCGGGAGACACAGATACGCAGTATTTT
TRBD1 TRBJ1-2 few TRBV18 CASSSDRVHGYTF TGTGCCAGCTCATCGGACAGGGTCCATGGCTACACCTTC
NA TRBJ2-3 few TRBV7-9 CASSPRASTDTQYF TGTGCCAGCAGCCCTAGGGCTAGCACAGATACGCAGTATTTT
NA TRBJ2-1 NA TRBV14 CASSQGNEAGTPIYNEQFF TGTGCCAGCAGCCAAGGGAATGAGGCGGGGACGCCAATTTACAATGAGCAGTTCTTC
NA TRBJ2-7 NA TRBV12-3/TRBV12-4 CASSPTSYYEQYF TGTGCCAGCAGTCCAACTAGTTACTACGAGCAGTACTTC
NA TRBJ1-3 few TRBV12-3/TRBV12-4 CASSQGSENTIYF TGTGCCAGCAGTCAGGGATCCGAAAACACCATATATTTT
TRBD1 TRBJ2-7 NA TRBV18 CASSLAGGTGTYEQYF TGTGCCAGCTCATTGGCAGGTGGGACAGGCACCTACGAGCAGTACTTC
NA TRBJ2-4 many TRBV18 CASSPRESSLGNIQYF TGTGCCAGCTCACCACGCGAATCGAGTCTTGGAAACATTCAGTACTTC
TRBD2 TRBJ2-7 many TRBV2 CASRARLAVIYEQYF TGTGCCAGCAGAGCCCGACTAGCGGTTATCTACGAGCAGTACTTC
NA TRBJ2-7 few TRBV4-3 CASSQDSFRDGYEQYF TGCGCCAGCAGCCAAGATAGTTTCAGGGACGGCTACGAGCAGTACTTC
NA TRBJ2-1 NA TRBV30 CAWSVTENEQFF TGTGCCTGGAGTGTAACGGAGAATGAGCAGTTCTTC
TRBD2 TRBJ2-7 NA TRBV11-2 CASSPNSGMTYEQYF TGTGCCAGCAGCCCAAATAGCGGGATGACCTACGAGCAGTACTTC
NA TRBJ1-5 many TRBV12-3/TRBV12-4 CASTAGINQPQHF TGTGCCAGCACCGCAGGGATCAATCAGCCCCAGCATTTT
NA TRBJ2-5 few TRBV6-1 CASSELVALQTQYF TGTGCCAGCAGTGAACTTGTGGCCTTACAGACCCAGTACTTC
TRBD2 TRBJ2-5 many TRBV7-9 CASSPGLAGVSETQYF TGTGCCAGCAGCCCCGGACTAGCGGGAGTATCAGAGACCCAGTACTTC
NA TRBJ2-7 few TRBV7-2 CASSPHPGQIQYF TGTGCCAGCAGCCCGCACCCCGGACAGATCCAGTACTTC
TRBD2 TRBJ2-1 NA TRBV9 CASSARLAGYNEQFF TGTGCCAGCAGCGCGCGACTAGCGGGATACAATGAGCAGTTCTTC
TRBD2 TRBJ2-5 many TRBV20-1 CSVTPGGVGKTQYF TGCAGTGTTACCCCCGGGGGGGTAGGGAAGACCCAGTACTTC
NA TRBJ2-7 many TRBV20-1 CSAREGEYEQYF TGCAGTGCTAGAGAGGGGGAATACGAGCAGTACTTC
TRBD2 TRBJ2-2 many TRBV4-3 CASSQELAGETGELFF TGCGCCAGCAGCCAAGAGCTAGCGGGAGAGACCGGGGAGCTGTTTTTT
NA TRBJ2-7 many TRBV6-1 CASSSPGQIYEQYF TGTGCCAGCAGTTCACCGGGACAAATCTACGAGCAGTACTTC
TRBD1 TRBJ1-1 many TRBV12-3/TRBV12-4 CASSSTGTGLNTEAFF TGTGCCAGCAGTTCTACTGGGACAGGACTGAACACTGAAGCTTTCTTT
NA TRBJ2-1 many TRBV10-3 CAISETPTASSYNEQFF TGTGCCATCAGTGAGACTCCGACAGCGAGCTCCTACAATGAGCAGTTCTTC
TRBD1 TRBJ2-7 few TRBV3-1 CASSRIPGQGSYEQYF TGTGCCAGCAGCCGTATACCGGGACAGGGGAGCTACGAGCAGTACTTC
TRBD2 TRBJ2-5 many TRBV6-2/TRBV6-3 CASSYGRASGSVETQYF TGTGCCAGCAGTTACGGGAGGGCTAGCGGGTCAGTAGAGACCCAGTACTTC
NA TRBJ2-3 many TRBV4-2 CASSQDQAGGTDTQYF TGTGCCAGCAGCCAAGATCAGGCGGGCGGCACAGATACGCAGTATTTT
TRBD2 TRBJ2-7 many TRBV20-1 CSATSGSSYEQYF TGCAGTGCTACTAGCGGGAGCTCCTACGAGCAGTACTTC
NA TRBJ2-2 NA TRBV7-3 CASSFESSGELFF TGTGCCAGCAGCTTTGAGAGTTCAGGGGAGCTGTTTTTT
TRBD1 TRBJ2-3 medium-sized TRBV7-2 CASSSGTASNTQYF TGTGCCAGCAGCTCCGGGACAGCCAGTAATACGCAGTATTTT
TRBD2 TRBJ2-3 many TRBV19 CASRLAGPGDTQYF TGTGCCAGCCGACTAGCGGGGCCGGGGGATACGCAGTATTTT
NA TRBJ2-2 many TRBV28 CASSYQRTSNTGELFF TGTGCCAGCAGTTACCAGCGGACTTCGAACACCGGGGAGCTGTTTTTT
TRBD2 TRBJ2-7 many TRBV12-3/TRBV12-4 CASSSGTSGQPYEQYF TGTGCCAGCAGTTCCGGGACTAGCGGGCAACCCTACGAGCAGTACTTC
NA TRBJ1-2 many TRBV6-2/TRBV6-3 CASSYGLHGYTF TGTGCCAGCAGTTACGGACTACATGGCTACACCTTC
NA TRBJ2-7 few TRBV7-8 CASSFRVGEQYF TGTGCCAGCAGCTTCCGGGTGGGGGAGCAGTACTTC
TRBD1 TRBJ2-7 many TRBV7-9 CASSLAGQVFEQYF TGTGCCAGCAGCTTAGCGGGACAGGTCTTCGAGCAGTACTTC
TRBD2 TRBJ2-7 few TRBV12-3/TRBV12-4 CASSLSSGTVYEQYF TGTGCCAGCAGTTTGTCCAGCGGGACCGTATACGAGCAGTACTTC
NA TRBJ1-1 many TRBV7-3 CASSRSGNTEAFF TGTGCCAGCAGCCGTAGTGGAAACACTGAAGCTTTCTTT
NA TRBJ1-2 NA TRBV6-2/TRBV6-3 CASSYMANYGYTF TGTGCCAGCAGTTACATGGCTAACTATGGCTACACCTTC
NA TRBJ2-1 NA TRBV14 CASSPHYFDNEQFF TGTGCCAGCAGCCCCCACTACTTCGACAATGAGCAGTTCTTC
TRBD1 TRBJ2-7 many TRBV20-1 CSATLTGGYEQYF TGCAGTGCCACATTGACAGGGGGCTACGAGCAGTACTTC
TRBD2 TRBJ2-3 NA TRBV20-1 CSARLTGTSGHTQYF TGCAGTGCTAGACTTACCGGGACTAGCGGGCATACGCAGTATTTT
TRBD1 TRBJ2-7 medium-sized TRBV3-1 CASSPRDRRPEQYF TGTGCCAGCAGCCCCCGGGACAGGCGGCCCGAGCAGTACTTC
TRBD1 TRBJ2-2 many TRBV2 CASSDTGRGITGELFF TGTGCCAGCAGTGATACGGGCAGGGGGATAACCGGGGAGCTGTTTTTT
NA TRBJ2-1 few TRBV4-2 CASSYASASNEQFF TGTGCCAGCAGCTACGCTAGCGCTAGCAATGAGCAGTTCTTC
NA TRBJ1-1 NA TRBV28 CASSYLNTEAFF TGTGCCAGCAGTTACCTGAACACTGAAGCTTTCTTT
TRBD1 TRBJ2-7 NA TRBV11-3 CASSSPPGQVYEQYF TGTGCCAGCAGCTCCCCCCCGGGACAGGTCTACGAGCAGTACTTC